Below are 16 T cell receptor beta chains sequenced from a single sample in a study of beta chain features in type 1 diabetes. The whole isolated RNA underwent reverse transcription, so sequencing captured expressed TCRB transcripts. Some clones are missing from TCRdb's copy, which holds only in-frame ones; the method was immunoSEQ multiplex PCR. The sample includes hundreds of thousands of clones, 12% to 15% seen only once; the top ten take 6.7%. Sequenced material: central memory CD4+ T cells from blood. The source is a young man in good health.

In this sample, this clone turned up a few times. The V call is TRBV11-3, the J call TRBJ2-3; no reliable D call. The germline V gene encodes CDR1 SGHNT and CDR2 YENEEA. The CDR3 length is 15 residues. The V gene lost 5 bases and the J gene lost 0 bases, with 12 bases spanning the gap. The CDR3 is CASSLNGASTDTQYF. The CDR3 nucleotides are TGTGCCAGCAGCCTCAATGGCGCAAGCACAGATACGCAGTATTTT.

Here the CDR3 reads CASSGGWQANTGELFF. The CDR3 nucleotides read TGTGCCAGCAGTGGAGGTTGGCAGGCGAACACCGGGGAGCTGTTTTTT. The V gene is TRBV2, the J gene TRBJ2-2; D call uncertain. V lost 4 bases to trimming and J lost 0 bases, with 12 bases between them. The CDR3 sequence is 16 residues long. CDR1 and CDR2 (germline): SNHLY, FYNNEI.

This chain connects TRBV4-1 to TRBJ2-1; D is unclear. The ends were cut back, 3 bases at V and 6 bases at J, with 21 bases in the middle. CDR1 is MGHRA, CDR2 YSYEKL, per germline. The CDR3 consists of 17 residues. Written as DNA, the CDR3 is TGCGCCAGCAGCCAGGCTCTGGGAATACCCAAGGGCAATGAGCAGTTCTTC. It codes for CASSQALGIPKGNEQFF.

This clone appeared a few times. V usage is TRBV7-9 and J usage is TRBJ1-3, with D unclear. Germline assignment: CDR1 SEHNR and CDR2 FQNEAQ (reference sequence). Trimming pared 1 base from V and 2 bases from J, leaving 6 bases between. This CDR3 is 14 amino acids long. CDR3 amino acids: CASSLGQPGNTIYF. In nucleotides, the CDR3 is TGTGCCAGCAGCTTAGGGCAACCTGGAAACACCATATATTTT.

This clone was picked up a small number of times. The CDR3 region is CASSHTDHTGADTQYF. CDR3 nucleotide sequence: TGCGCCAGCAGCCACACGGATCACACAGGGGCGGATACGCAGTATTTT. The gene calls are TRBV4-1 and TRBJ2-3, with 7 bases that match TRBD1. With 3 bases clipped from V and 6 bases from J, the junction kept 12 bases outside the gene matches. Germline CDR1 is MGHRA and CDR2 is YSYEKL. The CDR3 has 16 amino acids.

This clone appeared a few times. The chain combines TRBV4-2 with TRBJ2-7; TRBD2 matches 14 bases. CDR3 length equals 15 residues. The germline CDR1 and CDR2 sequences are LGHNA and YNFKEQ. V lost 4 bases, J lost 7 bases, and 6 bases stayed unmatched. The CDR3 DNA reads as TGTGCCAGCAGCCCGGGACTAGCGGGAGTGGATGAGCAGTACGTC. This gives the protein CASSPGLAGVDEQYV.

In its sample, this clone was seen a few times. This chain uses TRBV11-3 with TRBJ2-7, with 9 bases that match TRBD1. The CDR3 consists of 14 residues. Trimming at V came to 5 bases and at J to 6 bases, leaving 8 bases not matched to a gene. Germline loops: CDR1 SGHNT, CDR2 YENEEA. CDR3 sequence: CASSRDRVITEQYF. Written as DNA, the CDR3 is TGTGCCAGCAGCAGGGACAGGGTGATCACCGAGCAGTACTTC.

This clone was counted a few times. The chain combines TRBV2 with TRBJ1-1; D possibly corresponds to TRBD1 (6 bases). CDR3 length: 13 residues. In germline, CDR1 is SNHLY, CDR2 FYNNEI. Trimming stripped 3 bases from V and 7 bases from J, with 12 bases between. Here the CDR3 reads CASSEDSYYEAFF. CDR3 nucleotide sequence: TGTGCCAGCAGTGAGGACAGTTACTATGAAGCTTTCTTT.

This clone was observed a few times. V usage is TRBV7-9 and J usage is TRBJ1-1; D not certain. Trimming left V 5 bases short and J 5 bases short, with 12 bases between. The CDR3 length is 13 residues. From germline, CDR1 is SEHNR and CDR2 FQNEAQ (reference sequence). CDR3 sequence reads: CASSHDFPTEAFF. The CDR3 DNA sequence: TGTGCCAGCAGCCACGACTTCCCGACTGAAGCTTTCTTT.

Points on this clone: The sample has other DNA sequences that encode this CDR3 too. The V gene is TRBV27, the J gene TRBJ1-2; maybe TRBD1 (5 bases). V was pared by 0 bases and J by 8 bases, with 13 bases between. The CDR3 extends over 14 amino acids. CDR1 MNHEY and CDR2 SMNVEV come from the germline V gene (reference sequence). The DNA for the CDR3 is TGTGCCAGCAGTTTATCGCTGGGGGTGGGGGGCTACACCTTC. As protein: CASSLSLGVGGYTF.

The chain uses TRBV5-1 and TRBJ1-3; 8 nucleotides agree with TRBD1. The CDR3 sequence is 16 residues long. J gave up 2 bases and V 3 bases, and 7 bases lay outside the gene matches. The germline V gene has CDR1 SGHRS and CDR2 YFSETQ. DNA for the CDR3: TGCGCCAGCAGCTCCCAGGGGGCGGAGGCTGGAAACACCATATATTTT. This sequence encodes CASSSQGAEAGNTIYF.

The DNA for the CDR3 is TGTGCCAGCAGCTTTGGGGACATTCAGTACTTC. The encoded protein is CASSFGDIQYF. This chain links TRBV7-8 with TRBJ2-4; no clear D. The CDR3 consists of 11 residues. V lost 3 bases, J lost 8 bases, and 5 bases lay in between. Germline V lookup: CDR1 SGHVS, CDR2 FQNEAQ.

The V call is TRBV2, the J call TRBJ2-2; no reliable D call. Germline values: CDR1 SNHLY, CDR2 FYNNEI. V dropped 7 bases and J dropped 4 bases, with 10 bases sitting between them. The CDR3 covers 13 residues. As DNA, the CDR3 is TGTGCCAGCAAGGCGGATTTCACCGGGGAGCTGTTTTTT. It specifies CASKADFTGELFF.

V and J are TRBV6-5 and TRBJ2-7; maybe TRBD2 (5 bases). V was shortened by 6 bases and J by 3 bases, with 18 bases between the two germline ends. Germline-derived CDR1 and CDR2 are MNHEY and SVGAGI. The CDR3 consists of 15 residues. CDR3 sequence: CASREAPDPDYEQYV. In DNA form, the CDR3 reads TGTGCCAGCAGGGAGGCCCCAGACCCCGACTACGAGCAGTACGTC.

This clone was counted a few times. V gene TRBV7-3 combines with J gene TRBJ2-6; 8 nucleotides agree with TRBD1. CDR3 length: 18 amino acids. The V gene end was trimmed by 3 bases and the J gene end by 0 bases; junction bases not matched to a gene: 7. Germline CDR1 reads SGHTA; CDR2 reads FQGTGA. The CDR3 here is CASSLGGTGPSGANVLTF. The CDR3 DNA is TGTGCCAGCAGCTTGGGTGGGACAGGTCCCTCTGGGGCCAACGTCCTGACTTTC.

The rearrangement uses TRBV7-2 and TRBJ2-3; D perhaps matches TRBD2 (6 bases). V lost 4 bases, J lost 7 bases, and 15 bases lay in between. This CDR3 contains 14 residues. The V gene's germline CDR1 is SGHTA and CDR2 FQGNSA. CDR3 nucleotide sequence: TGTGCCAGCAGCTCGGGCGGGGCACCTAATACGCAGTATTTT. Its protein product is CASSSGGAPNTQYF.